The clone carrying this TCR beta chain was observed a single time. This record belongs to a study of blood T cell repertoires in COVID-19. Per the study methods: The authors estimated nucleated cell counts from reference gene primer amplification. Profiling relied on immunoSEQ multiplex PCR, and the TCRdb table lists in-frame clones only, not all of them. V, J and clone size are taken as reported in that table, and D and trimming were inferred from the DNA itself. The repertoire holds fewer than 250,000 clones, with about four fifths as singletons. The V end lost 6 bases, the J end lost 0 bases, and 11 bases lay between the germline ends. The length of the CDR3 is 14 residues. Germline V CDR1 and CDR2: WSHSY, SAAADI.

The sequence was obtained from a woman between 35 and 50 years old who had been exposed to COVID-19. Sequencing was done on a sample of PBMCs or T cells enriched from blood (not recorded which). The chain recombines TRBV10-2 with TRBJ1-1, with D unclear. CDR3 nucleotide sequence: TGCGCCAGCAGCTCTAATAACTTGAACACTGAAGCTTTCTTT. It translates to CASSSNNLNTEAFF.